One sample yielded the 11 T cell receptor beta chains listed below, sequenced in a study of T cell responses to AZD1222 COVID-19 vaccine. Libraries were prepared by immunoSEQ multiplex PCR; TCRdb keeps only in-frame clonotypes and omits some of them. The sample has about 160,000 clones; approximately 91% are singletons. The sequencing used peripheral blood, collected on day 0 of AZD1222 vaccination. The source is an adult in good health.

The DNA for the CDR3 is TGTGCCAGCAGCTTCCGGCCTCGGACACCGTCCTCCACTCACTACGAGCAGTACTTC. Protein sequence: CASSFRPRTPSSTHYEQYF. The chain employs TRBV6-2 or TRBV6-3 and TRBJ2-7, with a tentative D call TRBD1 (5 bases). CDR3 length equals 19 residues. Germline V gives CDR1 MNHEY, CDR2 SVGEGT. The V end lost 6 bases, the J end lost 3 bases, and 30 bases lay between the germline ends.

The chain is built from TRBV10-3 and TRBJ2-3; D tentatively fits TRBD1 or TRBD2 (5 bases each). V gave up 7 bases and J gave up 2 bases, with 10 bases separating them. The CDR3 totals 13 residues. CDR1 and CDR2 (germline): ENHRY, SYGVKD. The CDR3 here is CAITGSITDTQYF. The CDR3 coding sequence is TGTGCCATCACAGGGAGTATCACAGATACGCAGTATTTT.

The chain is built from TRBV12-3 or TRBV12-4 and TRBJ2-5; D not certain. The CDR3 runs 11 residues. V gave up 3 bases and J gave up 5 bases, with 4 bases separating them. CDR3 protein: CASSFLETQYF. The CDR3 region has the DNA TGTGCCAGCAGTTTCTTGGAGACCCAGTACTTC.

This CDR3 is CAWSEGGTGEKLFF. As DNA, the CDR3 is TGTGCCTGGAGTGAAGGGGGCACGGGTGAAAAACTGTTTTTT. The chain carries TRBV30 and TRBJ1-4, with TRBD1 matching over 7 bases. From germline, CDR1 is GTSNPN and CDR2 SVGIG (reference sequence). The CDR3 covers 14 residues. Trimming took 1 base from V and 7 from J; bases not matched to a gene: 6.

Of note for this clone: Other DNA sequences in the same sample also yield this CDR3. This sequence joins TRBV28 and TRBJ1-6; D not certain. V shed 1 base and J shed 7 bases, with 5 bases lying between them. The length of the CDR3 is 13 residues. Germline V gene data show CDR1 as MDHEN and CDR2 as SYDVKM. The CDR3 region has the DNA TGTGCCAGCAGTTTATCGGGAAATTCACCCCTCCACTTT. Its translation is CASSLSGNSPLHF.

CDR3 nucleotides: TGCGCCAGCAGCCACCGACAGGGCGGAGAAGCCCAGTACTTC. It is translated as CASSHRQGGEAQYF. V is TRBV4-3 and J is TRBJ2-5; 7 bases agree with TRBD1. V shed 3 bases, J shed 9 bases, and the junction held 10 bases outside the gene matches. The germline gives CDR1 LGHNA, CDR2 YSLEER. This CDR3 is built from 14 residues.

The gene calls are TRBV6-2 or TRBV6-3 and TRBJ1-5; no firm D call. Looked up from germline, CDR1 is MNHEY and CDR2 is SVGEGT. V gave up 0 bases and J gave up 5 bases, with 11 bases separating them. This CDR3 has 15 residues. CDR3 in DNA: TGTGCCAGCAGTTACTCGGGTGGTAGGGATCAGCCCCAGCATTTT. Translating gives CASSYSGGRDQPQHF.

The table lists this clone with a count of one. This rearrangement joins TRBV5-4 to TRBJ2-3; 7 bases line up with TRBD2. Germline V gene sequence: CDR1 SGHNT, CDR2 YYREEE (reference sequence). V shed 2 bases and J 4 bases; nucleotides not matched to a gene: 10. This CDR3 is built from 16 residues. The CDR3 bases are TGTGCCAGCAGCTTCGTCGGGGGGAGAGACGCAGATACGCAGTATTTT. Its protein product is CASSFVGGRDADTQYF.

The V and J genes are TRBV12-3 or TRBV12-4 and TRBJ2-2; D not certain. Trimming cost V 5 bases and J 7 bases, with 11 bases left between them. The CDR3 length is 13 residues. As DNA, the CDR3 is TGTGCCAGCAGTCCGTCCATTCTCGGGGAGCTGTTTTTT. Translated: CASSPSILGELFF.

V and J are TRBV6-2 or TRBV6-3 and TRBJ2-7; D perhaps matches TRBD2 (5 bases). This CDR3 has 15 residues. V was cut by 6 bases and J by 2 bases, with 17 bases left in between. CDR1 and CDR2 (germline): MNHEY, SVGEGT. DNA for the CDR3: TGTGCCAGCAGCCCACCTGGGAAGGGAGCCTACGAGCAGTACTTC. Protein: CASSPPGKGAYEQYF.

The rearrangement uses TRBV7-9 and TRBJ1-3; D is possibly TRBD1 (6 bases). This CDR3 is 18 amino acids long. The V end lost 4 bases, the J end lost 0 bases, and 19 bases lay between the germline ends. Germline assignment: CDR1 SEHNR and CDR2 FQNEAQ (reference sequence). CDR3 amino acids: CASSSKGEHAFSGNTIYF. CDR3 nucleotide sequence: TGTGCCAGCAGCTCCAAGGGGGAGCATGCCTTCTCTGGAAACACCATATATTTT.